Below, 5 T cell receptor beta chains from the same sample are listed, as sequenced in a study of cytotoxic CD8 clonotypes in ibrutinib-treated CLL. Using immunoSEQ multiplex PCR, the repertoire was profiled, and TCRdb retains in-frame clones only, with some absent. The data show roughly 300,000 clones, approximately 76% seen once. The specimen comprised PBMCs, sampled at disease progression, from a patient treated with ibrutinib. The receptors derive from a human donor with chronic lymphocytic leukemia.

V gene TRBV18 combines with J gene TRBJ1-6; D gene unclear. Deletions cut 3 bases from V and 9 bases from J, with 12 bases between. Germline CDR1 KGHSH, CDR2 LQKENI. This CDR3 contains 14 residues. This CDR3 is CASSPETAFSPLHF. DNA of the CDR3: TGTGCCAGCTCACCCGAGACGGCTTTTTCACCCCTCCACTTT.

In this sample, this clone turned up a few times. This chain connects TRBV19 to TRBJ2-2, with D tentatively TRBD1 (6 bases). Germline-derived CDR1 and CDR2 are LNHDA and SQIVND (reference sequence). The CDR3 is made up of 12 amino acids. V lost 5 bases and J 6 bases, leaving 7 bases between the germline ends. CDR3 sequence reads: CASSGQPGELFF. CDR3 in DNA: TGTGCCAGTAGTGGACAGCCCGGGGAGCTGTTTTTT.

The chain couples TRBV19 to TRBJ1-3; D not certain. Germline V gene lookup returns CDR1 LNHDA and CDR2 SQIVND (reference sequence). This CDR3 region has 14 residues. Between the trimmed V and J ends, which lost 1 base and 0 bases, there was a span of 4 bases. The CDR3 coding sequence is TGTGCCAGTAGTATAGGCAGCTCTGGAAACACCATATATTTT. Its translation is CASSIGSSGNTIYF.

With respect to this clone: The CDR3 does not end in the conserved phenylalanine or tryptophan, so this is likely a read error. The DNA is omitted, as the CDR3 cannot be located on it reliably, and the CDR3 follows TCRdb's listing. The V and J genes are TRBV21-1 and TRBJ1-2. TRBV21-1 is described as a pseudogene. The CDR3 spans 16 amino acids, including both terminal residues. CDR3: CASSNASSYFTDGYTV.

This clone was counted a few times. The rearrangement uses TRBV6-1 and TRBJ1-5; D not certain. Trimming pared 4 bases from V and 5 bases from J, leaving 9 bases between. The CDR3 is 13 residues long. CDR1 is MNHNS and CDR2 is SASEGT in the germline V gene. In DNA form, the CDR3 reads TGTGCCAGCAGTGTAAACAGCCATCAGCCCCAGCATTTT. Its translation: CASSVNSHQPQHF.